What follows is one T cell receptor (beta chain) and its context. Its specificity is not known. This sample stems from a study of cytomegalovirus exposure and HLA in healthy donors. Study-wide points: Some 16,000 TCR beta sequences were associated with HLA alleles at 0.05 false discovery rate in a later analysis. Per a prior analysis, the majority of TCR beta V segments were productive roughly 87% or roughly 30% of the time. The study designated about 160 TCR beta chains cytomegalovirus-associated.

PCR was performed using 60 Vbeta and 13 Jbeta primers. Method: immunoSEQ multiplex PCR; TCRdb's copy keeps in-frame clones and lacks some. Of 200,000 to 250,000 clones in the sample, 75% to 85% are singletons; the top ten hold 2.5% to 3.5%. In germline, CDR1 is SEHNR, CDR2 FQNEAQ (reference sequence). The V and J ends lost 5 bases and 3 bases, in that order; junction bases with no gene match: 7. The CDR3 length is 14 residues. This chain joins TRBV7-9 and TRBJ2-7, with 7 bases fitting TRBD1. The origin of this receptor is a middle-aged woman in good health and CMV-seronegative. The specimen sequenced was PBMCs. The CDR3 nucleotides are TGTGCCAGCAGCCGCCCGGGACAGAACTACGAGCAGTACTTC. Its translation: CASSRPGQNYEQYF.